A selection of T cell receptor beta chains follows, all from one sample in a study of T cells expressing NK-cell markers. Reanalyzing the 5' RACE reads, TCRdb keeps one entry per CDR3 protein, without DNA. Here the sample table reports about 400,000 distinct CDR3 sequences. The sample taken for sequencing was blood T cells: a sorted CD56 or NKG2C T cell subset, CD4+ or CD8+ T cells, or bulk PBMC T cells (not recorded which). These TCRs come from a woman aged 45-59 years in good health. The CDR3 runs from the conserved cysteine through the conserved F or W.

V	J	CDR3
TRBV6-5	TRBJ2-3	CASSSFGTSGTDTQYF
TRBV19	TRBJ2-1	CASSSPGKQFF
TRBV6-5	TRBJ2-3	CASSSLGAATQYF
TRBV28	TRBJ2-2	CAMATLTGELFF
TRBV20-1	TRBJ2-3	CSARDGSGRSTQYF
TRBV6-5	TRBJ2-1	CASTPPGTSGYNEQFF
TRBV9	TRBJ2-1	CASGTGSSSYNEQFF
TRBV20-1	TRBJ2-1	CSARPAADNEQFF
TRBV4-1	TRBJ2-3	CASSQPGNTDTQYF
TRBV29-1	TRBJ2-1	CSVKEAGFHNEQFF
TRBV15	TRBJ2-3	CATSRDPGLAGEGRTDTQYF
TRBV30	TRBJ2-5	CAWNLGLQGTQYF
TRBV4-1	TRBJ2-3	CASSRIRGRQGTDTQYF
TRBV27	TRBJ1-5	CASGRQSNQPQHF
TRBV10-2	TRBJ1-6	CASSAGTDPPLHF
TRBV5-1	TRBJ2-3	CASSPRVGADTQYF
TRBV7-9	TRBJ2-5	CASSYQAGQKTQYF
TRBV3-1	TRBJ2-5	CASSQVNRRETQYF
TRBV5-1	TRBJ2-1	CASSLDVERGAQFF
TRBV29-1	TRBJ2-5	CSVAKYQETQYF
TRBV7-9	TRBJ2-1	CASSLWGRREVVNEQFF
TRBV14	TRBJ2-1	CASSLVPGSYNEQFF
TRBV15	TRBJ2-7	CATSSYGTSDPYEQYF
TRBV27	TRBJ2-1	CASSPRQLPYNEQFF
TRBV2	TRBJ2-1	CASRDSGRYNEQFF
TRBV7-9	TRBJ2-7	CASSKTTGDLYEQYF
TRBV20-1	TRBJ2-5	CSAKPPGYRETQYF
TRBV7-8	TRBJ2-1	CASSFRRVSSYNEQFF
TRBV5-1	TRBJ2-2	CASSLGSHSGRELFF
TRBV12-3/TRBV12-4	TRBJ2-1	CASSSLGTSGRASYNEQFF
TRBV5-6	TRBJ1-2	CASSLNPGGNYGYTF
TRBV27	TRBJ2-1	CASSARTGSSYNEQFF
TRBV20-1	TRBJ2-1	CSASWPAKPNEQFF
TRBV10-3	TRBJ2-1	CATSTSGMNEQFF
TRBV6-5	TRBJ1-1	CASRGSDLYTEAFF
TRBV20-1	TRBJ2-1	CSAEPRARGGFYNEQFF
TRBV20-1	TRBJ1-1	CSARDRGIEAFF
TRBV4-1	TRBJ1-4	CASSLEGNPNEKLFF
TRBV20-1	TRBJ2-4	CSADAETGVKNIQYF
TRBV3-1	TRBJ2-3	CASSQAASGRRGDTQYF
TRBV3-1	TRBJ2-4	CASSQAGNIQYF
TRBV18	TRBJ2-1	CASSPSPQGPLYNEQFF
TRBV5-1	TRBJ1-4	CASSKGQGEEKLFF
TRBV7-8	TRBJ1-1	CASMSRPGDTSNTEAFF
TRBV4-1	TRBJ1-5	CASSPYGTGNQPQHF
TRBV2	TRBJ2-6	CASRADRAGANVLTF
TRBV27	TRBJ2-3	CASSLSFWDREPDTQYF
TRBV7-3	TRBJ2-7	CASSLVLAGAGSEQYF
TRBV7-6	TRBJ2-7	CASSPLDGTYEQYF
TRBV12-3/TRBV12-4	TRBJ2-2	CASSGGSGTETGELFF
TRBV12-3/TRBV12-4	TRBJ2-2	CASRTGSNTGELFF
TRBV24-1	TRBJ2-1	CATSDRETSGEQFF
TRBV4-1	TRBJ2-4	CASSQDWTGLPGRTAKNIQYF
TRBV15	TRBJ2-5	CATSSHVGGETQYF
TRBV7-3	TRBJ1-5	CASSLLGGNSNQPQHF